Following are 31 T cell receptor beta chains from one sample sequenced in a study of blood T cell repertoires in COVID-19. The repertoire was sequenced with immunoSEQ multiplex PCR; TCRdb's copy has only in-frame clones and lacks some. The sample carries around 190,000 clones, roughly 80% recorded once. The sequenced sample was peripheral blood. The receptor source for this set is a woman aged 60-75 years with COVID-19, enrolled during active disease.

This chain uses TRBV3-1 (or the pseudogene TRBV3-2) with TRBJ2-2, with D uncertain. This CDR3 has 16 residues. Trimming stripped 1 base from V and 1 base from J, with 10 bases between. Germline CDR1 is LGHDT and CDR2 is YNNKEL (reference sequence). The CDR3 DNA is TGTGCCAGCAGCCAAGGTTTTCAGAAGAACACCGGGGAGCTGTTTTTT. Translating it yields CASSQGFQKNTGELFF.

The chain couples TRBV28 to TRBJ1-2, with D maybe TRBD1 (5 bases). This CDR3 contains 17 residues. V was clipped by 1 base and J by 6 bases, with 21 bases between them. CDR1 is MDHEN and CDR2 is SYDVKM in the germline V gene. The CDR3 sequence is CASSLLGMTDRVNGYTF. The CDR3 DNA follows: TGTGCCAGCAGTTTATTGGGTATGACAGATCGGGTTAATGGCTACACCTTC.

This sequence joins TRBV15 and TRBJ1-1; TRBD1 is a possible D gene (6 bases). The germline V and J ends were trimmed by 7 bases and 0 bases, with 15 bases remaining between them. Per germline, CDR1 LNHNV and CDR2 YYDKDF (reference sequence). This CDR3 spans 15 amino acids. CDR3 DNA sequence: TGTGCCACCACCAAGGGAGGGGGAATGAACACTGAAGCTTTCTTT. This codes for CATTKGGGMNTEAFF.

The chain recombines TRBV27 with TRBJ1-2; 7 nucleotides agree with TRBD1. Unmatched junction bases numbered 18, after V lost 6 bases and J lost 8 bases. CDR1 MNHEY and CDR2 SMNVEV come from the germline V gene (reference sequence). CDR3 size: 16 residues. The CDR3 DNA sequence: TGTGCCAGCAGCCAAACAGGGGAGTGGAGAGCAAGGGGCTACACCTTC. This encodes CASSQTGEWRARGYTF.

The chain uses TRBV7-8 and TRBJ2-7; D is unclear. Germline loops: CDR1 SGHVS, CDR2 FQNEAQ. Trimming pared 3 bases from V and 7 bases from J, leaving 16 bases between. The CDR3 consists of 14 residues. The CDR3 bases are TGTGCCAGCAGCTTCCCCCCCGACTCTCGGGAGCAGTACGTC. It specifies CASSFPPDSREQYV.

The chain carries TRBV3-1 (or the pseudogene TRBV3-2) and TRBJ2-5; TRBD2 is a possible D gene (5 bases). Germline lookup yields CDR1 LGHDT and CDR2 YNNKEL (reference sequence). This CDR3 has 14 amino acids. V was cut by 4 bases and J by 5 bases, with 14 bases left in between. For the CDR3, the DNA is TGTGCCAGCAGCCGGTCGGGAATAGGGGAGACCCAGTACTTC. Protein product: CASSRSGIGETQYF.

Here the CDR3 DNA reads TGTGCCAGCAGTTCGGACAGGGGACCGGTTTTCTCTGGGGCCAACGTCCTGACTTTC. This gives the protein CASSSDRGPVFSGANVLTF. The chain joins TRBV28 to TRBJ2-6; TRBD1 aligns across 9 bases. Germline loops: CDR1 MDHEN, CDR2 SYDVKM. The CDR3 is made up of 19 amino acids. V was pared by 4 bases and J by 0 bases, with 10 bases of the junction left unmatched.

Note on this clone: In the same sample, other DNA sequences code for this CDR3. The chain has TRBV2 and TRBJ1-1; TRBD1 aligns across 11 bases. The CDR3 sequence is 14 residues long. With V trimmed by 5 bases and J by 5 bases, 4 bases remained unmatched. The germline CDR1 and CDR2 sequences are SNHLY and FYNNEI. CDR3 loop: CASSKGQGGTEAFF. CDR3 coding DNA: TGTGCCAGCAGTAAGGGACAGGGGGGGACTGAAGCTTTCTTT.

CDR3 DNA sequence: TGTGCCAGCAGTCACAGGCGGGAGACTGAGCAGTTCTTC. Translating it yields CASSHRRETEQFF. V gene TRBV6-5 combines with J gene TRBJ2-1; TRBD2 agrees at 7 bases. The CDR3 is 13 residues long. Germline trimming cut 5 bases from V and 9 bases from J; bases unmatched to any gene: 7. In germline, CDR1 is MNHEY, CDR2 SVGAGI.

The chain couples TRBV5-4 to TRBJ1-2; maybe TRBD1 (6 bases). The CDR3 is 13 amino acids. Trimming left V 4 bases short and J 4 bases short, with 11 bases between. Germline CDR1 and CDR2: SGHNT and YYREEE (reference sequence). CDR3 coding DNA: TGTGCCAGCAGCCGCGGGGGCGGCTATGGCTACACCTTC. Its translation is CASSRGGGYGYTF.

This clone came up many times. V usage is TRBV25-1 and J usage is TRBJ2-1; D might be TRBD2 (5 bases). V was clipped by 7 bases and J by 5 bases, with 15 bases between them. Germline CDR1 MGHDK, CDR2 SYGVNS. The CDR3 runs 14 residues. In nucleotides, the CDR3 is TGTGCCAGCACTGTTGTTGAGGGTAACAATGAGCAGTTCTTC. Translated: CASTVVEGNNEQFF.

The chain has TRBV24-1 and TRBJ2-1; 7 nucleotides align to TRBD1. Trimming took 4 bases from V and 8 from J; bases not matched to a gene: 7. The length of the CDR3 is 14 residues. Germline-derived CDR1 and CDR2 are KGHDR and SFDVKD. The CDR3 nucleotides read TGTGCCACCAGTGACCCGGGACAGACCGATGAGCAGTTCTTC. Protein product: CATSDPGQTDEQFF.

The V and J genes are TRBV5-1 and TRBJ1-3; no clear D. Trimming removed 3 bases at V and 0 bases at J, with 10 bases between. Germline V gives CDR1 SGHRS, CDR2 YFSETQ. This CDR3 is 15 amino acids long. The chain's CDR3 is CASSSTGSSGNTIYF. The CDR3 DNA reads as TGCGCCAGCAGCTCGACTGGGAGCTCTGGAAACACCATATATTTT. Full variable domain (outside the CDR3, taken from reference TRBV5-1 and TRBJ1-3): KAGVTQTPRYLIKTRGQQVTLSCSPISGHRSVSWYQQTPGQGLQFLFEYFSETQRNKGNFPGRFSGRQFSNSRSEMNVSTLELGDSALYLCASSSTGSSGNTIYFGEGSWLTVV.

The chain has TRBV12-3 or TRBV12-4 and TRBJ2-2; D is unresolved. The germline V and J ends were trimmed by 11 bases and 8 bases, with 12 bases remaining between them. The CDR3 length is 11 residues. In DNA form, the CDR3 reads TGTGCCGTACCGCACGGGGGGGAGCTGTTTTTT. The encoded protein is CAVPHGGELFF.

This chain uses TRBV6-5 with TRBJ2-7; 8 nucleotides align to TRBD1. V was clipped by 2 bases and J by 5 bases; unmatched bases: 5. CDR1 is MNHEY, CDR2 SVGAGI, per germline. The CDR3 runs to 14 residues. The CDR3 DNA sequence: TGTGCCAGCAGTTACGGGGACAGGATCCACGAGCAGTACTTC. Translation gives CASSYGDRIHEQYF.

This clone was recorded once. The V call is TRBV29-1, the J call TRBJ1-3, with D perhaps matching TRBD1 (6 bases). CDR1 and CDR2 (germline): SQVTM, ANQGSEA. Trimming took 8 bases from V and 0 from J, leaving 11 bases between them. The CDR3 is made up of 13 amino acids. The CDR3 nucleotides read TGCAGCTCCCAGGGGACCTCTGGAAACACCATATATTTT. The encoded protein is CSSQGTSGNTIYF.

The chain links TRBV5-4 to TRBJ2-1; no reliable D call. The CDR3 is 16 amino acids. The germline CDR1 and CDR2 sequences are SGHNT and YYREEE (reference sequence). Trimming removed 2 bases at V and 0 bases at J, with 12 bases between. This CDR3 is CASSLNRLSSYNEQFF. The CDR3 bases are TGTGCCAGCAGCTTAAATAGACTCAGCTCCTACAATGAGCAGTTCTTC.

The chain links TRBV4-2 to TRBJ2-1, with unresolved D. Trimming removed 3 bases from V and 5 bases from J, with 11 bases in between. CDR1 is LGHNA, CDR2 YNFKEQ, per germline. The CDR3 loop spans 14 amino acids. CDR3 in DNA: TGTGCCAGCAGCCAGGAACTACAAGACAATGAGCAGTTCTTC. Translated: CASSQELQDNEQFF.

The chain employs TRBV27 and TRBJ1-5; D gene uncertain. Germline V gene sequence: CDR1 MNHEY, CDR2 SMNVEV (reference sequence). The V and J ends lost 6 bases and 0 bases respectively, with 15 bases between them. This CDR3 is built from 16 residues. This CDR3 reads CASSPRRGFSNQPQHF. CDR3 in DNA: TGTGCCAGCAGCCCCCGGAGAGGGTTTAGCAATCAGCCCCAGCATTTT.

The CDR3 sequence is CASSPPGQARQCYTF. The CDR3 nucleotides are TGTGCCAGTAGTCCCCCGGGACAGGCCCGTCAATGCTACACCTTC. The V call is TRBV19, the J call TRBJ1-2; 8 nucleotides line up with TRBD1. The germline CDR1 and CDR2 sequences are LNHDA and SQIVND (reference sequence). V was clipped by 5 bases and J by 9 bases; unmatched bases: 14. The length of the CDR3 is 15 residues.

This clone was counted a single time. This chain links TRBV7-9 with TRBJ2-7, with TRBD1 matching over 8 bases. Germline CDR1 is SEHNR and CDR2 is FQNEAQ (reference sequence). The CDR3 totals 15 residues. V was pared by 5 bases and J by 4 bases, with 10 bases of the junction left unmatched. CDR3: CASSGRQGSKYEQYF. For the CDR3, the DNA is TGTGCCAGCAGCGGCCGACAGGGGAGTAAGTACGAGCAGTACTTC.

The J gene is TRBJ1-2, the V gene TRBV6-6; possible D gene TRBD1, 6 bases. V was pared by 5 bases and J by 8 bases, with 9 bases between. The CDR3 extends over 11 amino acids. Germline V CDR1 and CDR2: MNHNY, SVGAGI (reference sequence). CDR3 region: CASSPDRGYTF. In DNA form, the CDR3 reads TGTGCCAGCAGTCCAGACAGGGGCTACACCTTC.

This chain joins TRBV7-9 and TRBJ1-1; TRBD1 matches at 7 bases. This CDR3 comprises 12 residues. V shed 4 bases, J shed 11 bases, and the junction held 7 bases outside the gene matches. Germline V gene sequence: CDR1 SEHNR, CDR2 FQNEAQ (reference sequence). CDR3 sequence: CASSWPDREAFF. The CDR3 bases are TGTGCCAGCAGCTGGCCAGACAGGGAGGCTTTCTTT.

The chain has TRBV5-4 and TRBJ2-3; TRBD1 matches 8 bases. This CDR3 region has 16 residues. From germline, CDR1 is SGHNT and CDR2 YYREEE (reference sequence). V trimming: 4 bases; J trimming: 2 bases; junction bases outside the gene matches: 9. CDR3 protein: CASSTRDRSYTDTQYF. CDR3 coding DNA: TGTGCCAGCAGCACCCGGGACAGGTCCTACACAGATACGCAGTATTTT.

The rearrangement links TRBV5-1 to TRBJ2-4, with D possibly matching TRBD1 (6 bases). Germline V gene data show CDR1 as SGHRS and CDR2 as YFSETQ. This CDR3 is 15 amino acids long. V was shortened by 0 bases and J by 2 bases, with 9 bases between the two germline ends. CDR3 sequence (DNA): TGCGCCAGCAGCTTGGGAGGGGGAACCAAAAACATTCAGTACTTC. It specifies CASSLGGGTKNIQYF. Variable domain in full (rest from reference TRBV5-1 and TRBJ2-4): KAGVTQTPRYLIKTRGQQVTLSCSPISGHRSVSWYQQTPGQGLQFLFEYFSETQRNKGNFPGRFSGRQFSNSRSEMNVSTLELGDSALYLCASSLGGGTKNIQYFGAGTRLSVL.

The V gene is TRBV5-4, the J gene TRBJ2-7; 11 nucleotides match TRBD2. Germline trimming cut 4 bases from V and 2 bases from J; bases unmatched to any gene: 14. The CDR3 extends over 18 amino acids. Germline values: CDR1 SGHNT, CDR2 YYREEE (reference sequence). This chain's CDR3 is CASSRILTSGSTPYEQYF. The CDR3 DNA follows: TGTGCCAGCAGCCGTATTCTTACTAGCGGGAGTACTCCCTACGAGCAGTACTTC.

The chain links TRBV6-5 to TRBJ2-5, with a tentative D call TRBD2 (6 bases). CDR1 MNHEY and CDR2 SVGAGI come from the germline V gene. V shed 0 bases and J shed 4 bases, with 12 bases lying between them. The CDR3 loop spans 15 amino acids. The CDR3 is CASSYSGGTGETQYF. For the CDR3, the DNA is TGTGCCAGCAGTTACTCCGGGGGAACTGGAGAGACCCAGTACTTC.

The rearrangement links TRBV2 to TRBJ1-2, with TRBD1 matching 7 bases. The germline V gene encodes CDR1 SNHLY and CDR2 FYNNEI. This CDR3 has 13 amino acids. With 8 bases clipped from V and 2 bases from J, the junction kept 5 bases outside the gene matches. The CDR3 region is CASRGQQNYGYTF. The CDR3 nucleotides are TGTGCCAGCCGGGGACAGCAGAACTATGGCTACACCTTC.

This clone was counted a few times. The chain has TRBV5-8 and TRBJ2-2; TRBD1 agrees at 7 bases. The J segment lost 0 bases and the V segment lost 5 bases, leaving 7 bases of the junction unmatched. The CDR3 covers 16 residues. Germline CDR1 SGHTS, CDR2 YDEGEE. This CDR3 is CASSLGGRTNTGELFF. The DNA for the CDR3 is TGTGCCAGCAGTTTAGGGGGCCGGACGAACACCGGGGAGCTGTTTTTT.

CDR3 nucleotides: TGCGCCAGCAGAATTGGACAGGGCCCTAGCACAGATACGCAGTATTTT. Translating it yields CASRIGQGPSTDTQYF. V is TRBV5-1 and J is TRBJ2-3; 8 positions match TRBD1. This CDR3 has 16 amino acids. J lost 0 bases, V lost 5 bases, and 8 bases had no gene match. CDR1 SGHRS and CDR2 YFSETQ come from the germline V gene.

The chain is built from TRBV4-1 and TRBJ1-1; 9 bases fit TRBD1. J lost 4 bases, V lost 3 bases, and 3 bases had no gene match. In germline, CDR1 is MGHRA, CDR2 YSYEKL. The CDR3 is made up of 14 amino acids. The CDR3 region is CASSQDRGATEAFF. The CDR3 DNA is TGCGCCAGCAGCCAGGACAGGGGTGCCACTGAAGCTTTCTTT.